This entry lists 10 T cell receptor beta chains sequenced from one sample in a study of blood T cell repertoires in COVID-19. Clones were read by immunoSEQ multiplex PCR, and TCRdb kept only the in-frame ones, dropping some. The sample shows roughly 30,000 clones, roughly nine tenths of them seen only once. Specimen: peripheral blood. Every receptor here comes from a human donor in a cohort sampled during active COVID-19.

The J gene is TRBJ2-5, the V gene TRBV7-3, with D uncertain. With 2 bases removed from V and 2 bases from J, the gap between germline ends came to 6 bases. The CDR3 extends over 13 amino acids. The germline CDR1 and CDR2 sequences are SGHTA and FQGTGA. The CDR3 coding sequence is TGTGCCAGCAGCTTACTCCAGCAAGAGACCCAGTACTTC. Translating gives CASSLLQQETQYF.

The chain recombines TRBV10-3 with TRBJ1-3; 8 nucleotides align to TRBD1. In germline, CDR1 is ENHRY, CDR2 SYGVKD. This CDR3 is built from 16 residues. The V and J ends lost 3 bases and 7 bases, in that order; junction bases with no gene match: 11. CDR3 protein: CAISDSTGGLGNTIYF. The CDR3 coding sequence is TGTGCCATCAGTGATAGCACAGGGGGGCTTGGGAACACCATATATTTT.

This rearrangement joins TRBV6-1 to TRBJ1-2; maybe TRBD1 (6 bases). This CDR3 contains 16 residues. The V gene lost 3 bases and the J gene lost 4 bases, with 18 bases spanning the gap. From germline, CDR1 is MNHNS and CDR2 SASEGT. Here the CDR3 DNA reads TGTGCCAGCAGTGACCAAGACAGGACTTATTCCTATGGCTACACCTTC. Amino acids: CASSDQDRTYSYGYTF.

This chain links TRBV15 with TRBJ2-1; TRBD1 agrees at 12 bases. The V segment lost 5 bases and the J segment 10 bases; nucleotides outside the gene matches: 6. From germline, CDR1 is LNHNV and CDR2 YYDKDF (reference sequence). The CDR3 length is 14 residues. Here the CDR3 reads CATSGRDRGREQFF. The CDR3 DNA is TGTGCCACCAGCGGCCGGGACAGGGGGCGGGAGCAGTTCTTC.

The CDR3 loop is CASSHPMTGGGYEQYF. The CDR3 coding sequence is TGTGCCAGCAGCCACCCAATGACGGGGGGCGGGTACGAGCAGTACTTC. The gene calls are TRBV7-2 and TRBJ2-7; tentative D call: TRBD2 (7 bases). V lost 5 bases and J 4 bases, leaving 21 bases between the germline ends. Germline V lookup: CDR1 SGHTA, CDR2 FQGNSA. The CDR3 consists of 16 residues.

The chain couples TRBV2 to TRBJ2-3, with 7 positions matching TRBD2. The CDR3 sequence is 13 residues long. With V trimmed by 8 bases and J by 4 bases, 6 bases remained unmatched. Germline CDR1 SNHLY, CDR2 FYNNEI. The DNA for the CDR3 is TGTGCCAGCGACCGGGGGGAATCAGATACGCAGTATTTT. Encoded protein: CASDRGESDTQYF.

The rearrangement joins TRBV11-2 to TRBJ2-3, with 8 bases fitting TRBD1. The germline CDR1 and CDR2 sequences are SGHAT and FQNNGV. This CDR3 comprises 15 residues. The ends lost 5 bases at V and 1 base at J; junction bases unmatched: 5. CDR3 loop: CASSHRTGRTDTQYF. As DNA, the CDR3 is TGTGCCAGCAGCCATAGGACAGGGCGCACAGATACGCAGTATTTT.

This clone appeared once. V is TRBV4-1 and J is TRBJ2-1; 8 positions agree with TRBD2. Looked up from germline, CDR1 is MGHRA and CDR2 is YSYEKL. With V trimmed by 0 bases and J by 0 bases, 13 bases remained unmatched. This CDR3 region has 20 residues. CDR3 region: CASSQDPRGGSLSSYNEQFF. In DNA, the CDR3 is TGCGCCAGCAGCCAAGATCCCCGCGGGGGGTCTCTGAGCTCCTACAATGAGCAGTTCTTC.

This clone was recorded a few times. This CDR3 is also generated by other DNA sequences in the sample. The rearrangement uses TRBV6-5 and TRBJ1-1; possible D gene TRBD1, 6 bases. V was pared by 4 bases and J by 1 base, with 7 bases between. This CDR3 region has 13 residues. CDR1 and CDR2 from the germline V gene are MNHEY and SVGAGI. The CDR3 region has the DNA TGTGCCAGCAGTTGGGGACAGAACACTGAAGCTTTCTTT. This codes for CASSWGQNTEAFF.

This chain links TRBV24-1 with TRBJ2-1, with D perhaps TRBD2 (6 bases). Germline V gives CDR1 KGHDR, CDR2 SFDVKD. The CDR3 has 15 amino acids. The V end was cut by 3 bases, the J end by 5 bases, with 13 bases between. This CDR3 reads CATSDTRGAHNEQFF. In nucleotides, the CDR3 is TGTGCCACCAGTGATACGCGGGGTGCGCACAATGAGCAGTTCTTC.